Listed below are T cell receptor beta chains from one sample, sequenced in a study of cytomegalovirus exposure and HLA in healthy donors. The method was immunoSEQ multiplex PCR; TCRdb's version includes in-frame clones alone and lacks a portion of them. In the table there are over 100,000 clones, roughly 76% of which are singletons. Sequenced material: PBMCs. The receptors were gathered from a woman aged 45-59 years in good health and CMV-seropositive. Both conserved end residues are part of each CDR3. The D gene is left open where the match is weak. For some rows the clone size is stated as once, few or many, or as a class when expanded; others skip it.

>TRBV29-1|.|TRBJ2-1|TRBD1
CSAGGLGQGNNEQFF
TGCAGCGCCGGGGGGCTGGGACAGGGGAACAATGAGCAGTTCTTC
>TRBV27|.|TRBJ2-3|TRBD2
CASSSKTSGDFTDTQYF
TGTGCCAGCAGTTCTAAGACTAGCGGGGATTTCACAGATACGCAGTATTTT
>TRBV29-1|.|TRBJ2-5|TRBD1
CSVVPGQGIEETQYF
TGCAGCGTTGTCCCGGGACAGGGGATCGAGGAGACCCAGTACTTC
>TRBV5-6|.|TRBJ2-1|TRBD2
CASSKTSGGAYNEQFF
TGTGCCAGCAGCAAGACTAGCGGGGGGGCCTACAATGAGCAGTTCTTC
>TRBV19|.|TRBJ2-5|TRBD1
CASSTGQFQETQYF
TGTGCCAGTAGTACGGGACAGTTCCAAGAGACCCAGTACTTC
>TRBV4-1|.|TRBJ2-5|.
CASSQDQVSAETQYF
TGCGCCAGCAGCCAAGATCAGGTTAGCGCCGAGACCCAGTACTTC
>TRBV5-6|.|TRBJ2-5|.
CASSLASGLETQYF
TGTGCCAGCAGCTTGGCCTCAGGGTTAGAGACCCAGTACTTC
>TRBV25-1|few|TRBJ2-1|.
CASSPYNEQFF
TGTGCCAGCAGCCCTTACAATGAGCAGTTCTTC
>TRBV19|.|TRBJ1-2|TRBD1
CASSRSPGGLSYGYTF
TGTGCCAGTAGTAGATCCCCAGGGGGCTTGAGCTATGGCTACACCTTC
>TRBV6-1|.|TRBJ1-2|.
CASSEVWTANYGYTF
TGTGCCAGCAGTGAAGTATGGACAGCTAACTATGGCTACACCTTC
>TRBV4-3|once|TRBJ1-1|TRBD1
CASSPDRGIKNTEAFF
TGCGCCAGCAGCCCGGACAGGGGGATTAAGAACACTGAAGCTTTCTTT
>TRBV5-6|.|TRBJ2-7|TRBD2
CASSNGGFSEQYF
TGTGCCAGCTCAAACGGGGGGTTTAGCGAGCAGTACTTC
>TRBV7-2|few|TRBJ1-2|.
CASSLRGRWNYGYTF
TGTGCCAGCAGCTTAAGAGGAAGGTGGAACTATGGCTACACCTTC
>TRBV6-1|few|TRBJ2-6|.
CASSFGSSGANVLTF
TGTGCCAGCAGCTTCGGGAGCTCTGGGGCCAACGTCCTGACTTTC
>TRBV27|.|TRBJ2-7|.
CASSLSGQGGEQYF
TGTGCCAGCAGTTTATCGGGGCAGGGGGGCGAGCAGTACTTC
>TRBV5-1|.|TRBJ2-3|TRBD2
CASSLVASGADTQYF
TGCGCCAGCAGCTTGGTGGCTAGCGGGGCAGATACGCAGTATTTT
>TRBV2|.|TRBJ2-5|.
CASSDRGRGGETQYF
TGTGCCAGCAGTGACAGAGGGAGAGGCGGGGAGACCCAGTACTTC
>TRBV20-1|.|TRBJ2-2|.
CSARYTGELFF
TGCAGTGCTAGATATACCGGGGAGCTGTTTTTT
>TRBV7-2|once|TRBJ2-2|TRBD2
CASSPWTSGGTGELFF
TGTGCCAGCAGCCCCTGGACTAGCGGGGGCACCGGGGAGCTGTTTTTT
>TRBV9|.|TRBJ1-2|.
CASSVDASVGVGGYTF
TGTGCCAGCAGCGTAGATGCCTCAGTAGGGGTTGGTGGCTACACCTTC
>TRBV11-2|.|TRBJ2-7|TRBD2
CASSFGLAGYEQYF
TGTGCCAGCAGCTTCGGACTAGCGGGCTACGAGCAGTACTTC
>TRBV6-6|.|TRBJ1-2|TRBD1
CASSRQGDSSNYGYTF
TGTGCCAGCAGCAGACAGGGAGACAGTTCCAACTATGGCTACACCTTC
>TRBV27|.|TRBJ2-1|.
CASSYGRGAVEQFF
TGTGCCAGCAGTTACGGCAGGGGGGCGGTTGAGCAGTTCTTC
>TRBV7-2|few|TRBJ2-5|TRBD1
CASSLGRGRGETQYF
TGTGCCAGCAGCTTAGGCCGCGGCAGGGGGGAGACCCAGTACTTC
>TRBV5-5|.|TRBJ2-7|TRBD1
CASSPRTGLDEQYF
TGTGCCAGCAGCCCGCGGACAGGCCTAGACGAGCAGTACTTC
>TRBV6-6|.|TRBJ2-6|.
CASSPLYFSGANVLTF
TGTGCCAGCAGTCCTCTCTATTTTTCCGGGGCCAACGTCCTGACTTTC
>TRBV5-1|.|TRBJ2-7|.
CASSLRLGPIYEQYF
TGCGCCAGCAGCCTCCGACTAGGGCCGATCTACGAGCAGTACTTC
>TRBV4-2|.|TRBJ2-5|.
CASSQTAGQETQYF
TGTGCCAGCAGCCAAACAGCCGGACAAGAGACCCAGTACTTC
>TRBV11-3|.|TRBJ2-3|.
CASSVTSSTDTQYF
TGTGCCAGCAGCGTTACTAGCAGCACAGATACGCAGTATTTT
>TRBV10-2|.|TRBJ1-2|TRBD1
CASAGTGSIYGHTF
TGCGCCAGCGCTGGGACAGGCTCCATCTATGGCCACACCTTC
>TRBV14|.|TRBJ2-2|.
CASSQGGVVSTGELFF
TGTGCCAGCAGCCAAGGCGGTGTTGTTAGTACCGGGGAGCTGTTTTTT
>TRBV7-2|.|TRBJ2-2|.
CASNNQGGGELFF
TGTGCCAGCAACAATCAAGGGGGCGGGGAGCTGTTTTTT
>TRBV2|.|TRBJ2-3|.
CASTWGGPDTQYF
TGTGCCAGCACTTGGGGGGGGCCAGATACGCAGTATTTT
>TRBV18|once|TRBJ2-1|TRBD2
CASSSPLTREGLQFF
TGTGCCAGCTCATCACCACTAACCCGGGAGGGCTTGCAGTTCTTC
>TRBV9|.|TRBJ2-3|TRBD1
CASSLWTGRTDTQYF
TGTGCCAGCAGCTTATGGACAGGACGCACAGATACGCAGTATTTT
>TRBV4-3|few|TRBJ2-3|TRBD2
CASGRELTDTQYF
TGCGCCAGCGGGCGGGAGCTCACAGATACGCAGTATTTT
>TRBV5-1|.|TRBJ2-2|TRBD2
CASGGEHTGELFF
TGCGCCAGCGGGGGGGAGCACACCGGGGAGCTGTTTTTT
>TRBV7-6|.|TRBJ2-7|.
CASSADSPYEQYF
TGTGCCAGCAGCGCCGACAGTCCCTACGAGCAGTACTTC
>TRBV19|.|TRBJ1-5|TRBD1
CASSRSPGQGFPQHF
TGTGCCAGTAGTAGGTCCCCGGGACAGGGGTTTCCCCAGCATTTT
>TRBV4-3|.|TRBJ2-2|TRBD2
CASSQVSSGGAVGELFF
TGCGCCAGCAGCCAGGTCTCTAGCGGGGGGGCCGTCGGGGAGCTGTTTTTT
>TRBV6-5|.|TRBJ2-1|TRBD2
CASGRASGGRNEQFF
TGTGCCAGCGGCAGGGCTAGCGGGGGCCGGAATGAGCAGTTCTTC
>TRBV10-3|.|TRBJ1-5|.
CAISGGDSNQPQHF
TGTGCCATCAGTGGGGGGGATAGCAATCAGCCCCAGCATTTT
>TRBV7-2|.|TRBJ2-3|TRBD2
CASRSGTSGSRTDTQYF
TGTGCCAGCAGATCCGGGACTAGCGGGAGTAGGACAGATACGCAGTATTTT
>TRBV18|.|TRBJ2-7|.
CASSPAERGSYEQYF
TGTGCCAGCTCACCAGCAGAAAGGGGCTCCTACGAGCAGTACTTC
>TRBV5-1|.|TRBJ2-5|.
CASSLEETQYF
TGCGCCAGCAGCCTTGAAGAGACCCAGTACTTC